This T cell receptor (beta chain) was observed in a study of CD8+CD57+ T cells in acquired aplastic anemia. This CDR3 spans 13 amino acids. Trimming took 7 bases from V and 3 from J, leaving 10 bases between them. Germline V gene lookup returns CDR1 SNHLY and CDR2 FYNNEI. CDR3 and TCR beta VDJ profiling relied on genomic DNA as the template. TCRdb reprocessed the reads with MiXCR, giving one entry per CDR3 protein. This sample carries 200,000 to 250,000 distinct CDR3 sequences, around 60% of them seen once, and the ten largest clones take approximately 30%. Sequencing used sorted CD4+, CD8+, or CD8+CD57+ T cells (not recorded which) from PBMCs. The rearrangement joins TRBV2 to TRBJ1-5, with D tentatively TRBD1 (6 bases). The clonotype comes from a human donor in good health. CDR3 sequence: CASNGQSNQPQHF. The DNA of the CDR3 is TGTGCCAGCAACGGACAGTCCAATCAGCCCCAGCATTTT. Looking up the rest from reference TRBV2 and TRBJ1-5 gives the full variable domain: EPEVTQTPSHQVTQMGQEVILRCVPISNHLYFYWYRQILGQKVEFLVSFYNNEISEKSEIFDDQFSVERPDGSNFTLKIRSTKLEDSAMYFCASNGQSNQPQHFGDGTRLSIL.